This T cell receptor (beta chain) was captured by sequencing in a study of cytomegalovirus exposure and HLA in healthy donors (dated by TCRdb to 2016 to 2017). For the wider study: According to an earlier analysis of a few hundred of the donors, about 190 million T cells yielded 90 million to 130 million unique TCR beta sequences and 276 Gb of sequence data. Across under 500 genotyped donors of the cohort, an average of about 220,000 unique TCR beta nucleotide sequences per donor were sequenced, and around 19% of those sequences were non-productive. The number of typed donors differed by locus: about 629-630 for A, B, C, DRB1 and DQB1; 500 to 550 for DQA1; 606 for DPA1; and 450 to 480 for DPB1. Every discovery cohort repertoire had been produced on one sequencing platform. Of the 300 to 400 genotyped donors, 65% to 90% fell in the genetic ancestry cluster associated with self-reported Caucasian donors. To study patterns of TCR occurrence, a later analysis re-analyzed previously published TCR beta repertoires from several hundred donors and added high-resolution HLA genotyping. In the later analysis, no new phenotypic data were used to find candidate immune exposures; instead, reliance was placed on TCR beta sequences and their occurrence across donors. An early release that covered approximately 600 HLA-typed donors contained approximately 300 gigabases of sequencing data and 65 million to 100 million unique TCR sequences. An earlier analysis of approximately 630 of the donors applied high-throughput TCR beta sequencing to assess whether each TCR beta V gene segment acted as functional or pseudogenic. The study was designed to test whether signatures of past pathogen exposure could be identified by cataloging public T cell receptors. HLA typing included class I and class II loci at four-digit resolution. The study combined high-throughput TCR immunosequencing, statistical association of individual TCRs with disease status, and machine learning to predict cytomegalovirus infection status. Along with the approximately 620-subject first cohort, a separate validation cohort of over a hundred different subjects was used. The T cell repertoires of under 750 subjects were profiled by immunosequencing and related to cytomegalovirus serostatus. A handful of DR-DQ haplotypes were treated as single units for association and clustering because of strong linkage in the cohort. In a later genetic analysis, genome-wide SNP genotypes for about 55% of the roughly 700 donors were used, and that subset was treated as a discovery cohort. Donor age, sex, ethnicity and CMV serostatus were compiled together with the repertoire data. Summary of the overall study and its limitations: Sequencing depth was assumed to be roughly uniform across donors in the presence/absence analyses, though that assumption may not hold. A later genetic analysis reported fewer N-insertions in productive TCRs among donors in an Asian-associated ancestry cluster than the roughly 690-donor mean. In both the original and validation cohorts, the classifier was reported to diagnose cytomegalovirus status with high specificity and sensitivity. In this cohort, only TCR beta chains were sequenced, and detectable features were limited by the absence of alpha or paired-chain data. Linkage disequilibrium might explain the correlated functional status among segregating V segments, but an unknown experimental factor could not be ruled out. Because counts were too low, 15 or so rarely observed V segments, including chromosome 9 orphons, were excluded from the earlier analysis of 500 to 700 of the donors. An association between a missense DCLRE1C variant and V-gene and J-gene trimming of TCR beta chains was found in a later genetic analysis and replicated in an independent cohort. Three of the identified cytomegalovirus-associated TCR beta chains were confirmed in vitro to be specific for cytomegalovirus antigens. A later analysis found that HLA-associated TCR beta chains were more clonally expanded and had lower generation probabilities than equally common non-associated chains. Most TCR sequences were observed very rarely across donors, whereas some public TCRs were present in many individuals. A later analysis associated about 17,000 TCR beta sequences with specific HLA alleles at a false discovery rate of 0.05. The authors suggested that the approach could potentially be extended to other disease states and immunological phenotypes. The 87-base-pair reads could not distinguish some IMGT-functional V segments, including TRBV6-2 and TRBV6-3, so those segments were excluded. In a later analysis, most CMV-associated TCR beta chains were found to appear HLA-restricted, with HLA associations seemingly driven largely by CMV exposure. In a later analysis, the rate of TCR association differed among HLA loci, with DRB1 alleles having the most associated TCRs and HLA-C alleles having the fewest. The study listed approximately 160 TCR beta chains as associated with cytomegalovirus. In a later analysis, several top co-occurrence clusters were reported to appear linked to parvovirus B19, influenza, CMV and Epstein-Barr virus. A cluster of highly shared sequence variants was judged likely to be a technical artifact of the sequencing pipeline. Because some donors lacked HLA typing at each locus, the association tests relied only on the typed subset. Assigning TCR associations to individual alleles was difficult when HLA alleles, especially DR and DQ, strongly co-occurred. For the cohort, immune exposure information was limited to CMV serostatus. Broadly in line with IMGT annotations, most TCR beta V segments showed up in productive rearrangements about 90% or about 30% of the time in an earlier analysis of several hundred of the donors. A further reported finding was that TCR beta sequences accurately predicted the HLA-A and HLA-B alleles for most subjects in the first cohort.

Ends trimmed: V by 3 bases, J by 5 bases; bases unmatched to a gene: 10. CDR1 and CDR2 are drawn from the germline V gene: SGDLS, YYNGEE. The CDR3 contains 16 residues, cysteine and phenylalanine counted. Of all the DNA, just the CDR3 is kept, 48 bases in frame from base 1. In total, approximately 690 healthy bone marrow donors made up the cohort. All cohort members were sampled while nominally healthy, although unrecorded immune exposures were likely present. The donor tested CMV seropositive, placing the donor among the 289 seropositive members of the cohort. A peripheral blood sample was collected from each donor, and TCR beta sequencing was performed on peripheral blood mononuclear cells. Genomic DNA was extracted from the blood cell samples with the Qiagen DNeasy Blood Extraction Kit. Comment on this clone: Its antigen is unknown. Within one base of it there is no much larger clone, and no base qualities were kept.

The library was produced with the immunoSEQ multiplex PCR assay. A mixture of 60 forward primers for TCR Vbeta segments and 13 reverse primers for TCR Jbeta segments was used in the multiplex PCR. The CDR3 region of rearranged TCR beta genes was amplified from genomic DNA with a multiplex PCR assay. The amplified TCR beta libraries were sequenced on the Illumina HiSeq System as 87-base-pair reads. Processing in the source paper ran as follows. A later analysis tallied around 80 million unique TCR beta chains across the 666 repertoires, and approximately 9.9 million of those chains were shared by two or more donors. A nearest-neighbor algorithm error-corrected the raw reads and collapsed the reads into unique sequences, merging closely related sequences to remove PCR and sequencing errors. CDR3 sequences were aligned to IMGT reference sequences to assign V, D and J gene segments. For a sequence to be retained, at least a six-nucleotide match to both a V gene segment and a J gene segment was required. Rearrangements were classified as productive when the CDR3 lacked stop codons and remained in frame with V and J, and all other rearrangements were classified as non-productive. Following IMGT convention, CDR3 was defined as the stretch from the second conserved V-encoded cysteine to the conserved J-encoded phenylalanine. The earlier analysis of about 560 of the donors excluded any sequence lacking an unambiguous match to a single V gene segment. In an earlier analysis of around 600 of the donors, V segments were called functional above 56.7% productive rearrangements and were called segregating when the between-donor standard deviation exceeded 5%. To diagnose cytomegalovirus status from the catalog of TCR beta chain sequences, a statistical classification framework was built. A later analysis assigned V and J genes by comparing TCR nucleotide sequences with IMGT/GENE-DB human TR gene sequences. In a later analysis, CDR3 sequences and most-parsimonious VDJ recombination scenarios were assigned using the TCRdist pipeline. In a later analysis, every TCR beta chain was defined by the combination of its CDR3 amino acid sequence and its V-gene family, and reads without a unique V-gene family were dropped. A later analysis removed several hundred highly shared, low-generation-probability nucleotide sequences to deal with suspected cross-contamination and a sequencing artifact. A later analysis calculated a clonal expansion index for each public chain from normalized within-repertoire ranks of inferred template counts. A later analysis computed generation probabilities with a VDJ recombination model fitted to out-of-frame rearrangements, and checked the results against IGoR. In a later analysis, TCR-TCR, TCR-HLA and TCR-CMV co-occurrence was scored with hypergeometric tests, and a repertoire-size bias correction was applied to TCR pairs. False discovery rates were estimated in a later analysis by permuting HLA or CMV assignments 20 times. In a later analysis, co-occurring TCRs were grouped using DBSCAN, with TCRdist sequence similarity added in when clustering inside HLA-allele-positive subsets. Repertoires with fewer than 30,000 or more than 120,000 public chains were left out of co-occurrence clustering, as were roughly five repertoires with anomalous nucleotide sharing. In its TCRdb copy, this immuneACCESS table keeps in-frame sequences only and misses some clones. Where compared with another copy, unresolved V genes explain less than half of these, and the others have no known cause. D and trimming were read from the DNA, whereas the V and J calls and clone size are those reported in that table. The sample table records roughly 56,000 clones; around 80% of these occur just once. The top ten clones comprise 2% to 2.5% of the sample.

The sequence came from a boy aged 5 to 17 in good health and CMV-seropositive. This sequence uses TRBV9 and TRBJ2-3, with TRBD2 identical over 9 junction bases. The specimen was PBMCs. The nucleotides are TGTGCCAGCAGCGCCAGATTAGCGGGGGATCAAGATACGCAGTATTTT. It translates to CASSARLAGDQDTQYF.